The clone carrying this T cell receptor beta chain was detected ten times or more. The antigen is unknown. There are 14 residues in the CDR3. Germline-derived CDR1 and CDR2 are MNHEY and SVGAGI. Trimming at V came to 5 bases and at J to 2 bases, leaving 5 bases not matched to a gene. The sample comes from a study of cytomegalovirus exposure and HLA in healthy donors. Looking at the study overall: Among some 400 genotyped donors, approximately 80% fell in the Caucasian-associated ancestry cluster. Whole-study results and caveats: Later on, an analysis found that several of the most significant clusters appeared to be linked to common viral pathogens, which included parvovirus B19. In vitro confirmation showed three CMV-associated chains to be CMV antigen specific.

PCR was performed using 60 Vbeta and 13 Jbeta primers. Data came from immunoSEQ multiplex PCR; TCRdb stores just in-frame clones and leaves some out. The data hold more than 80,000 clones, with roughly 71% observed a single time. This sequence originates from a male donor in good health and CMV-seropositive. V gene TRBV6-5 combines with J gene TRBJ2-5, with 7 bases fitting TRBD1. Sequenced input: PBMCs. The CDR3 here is CASSQGGRQETQYF. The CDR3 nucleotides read TGTGCCAGCAGTCAAGGGGGCCGGCAAGAGACCCAGTACTTC.